This T cell receptor (beta chain) emerged from a study of blood T cells in healthy people across ages. The second PCR ran roughly 6 to 11 cycles with a sample-barcoded 5' primer and J-beta primers. Each cDNA molecule carried a tag from a template-switch adaptor that contained 12 random nucleotides. Via MiXCR, TCRdb re-called the 5' RACE reads, giving one row per CDR3 protein. The table lists 600,000 or so distinct CDR3 sequences, about 30% of them singletons. This clonotype was seen many times. The TCR comes from a woman aged 80 or over in good health. Sequencing used blood.

The CDR3 nucleotides read TGCGCCAGCAGCCAGACTAGCGGGGTCTACAATGAGCAGTTCTTC. Its protein product is CASSQTSGVYNEQFF. The chain uses TRBV4-1 and TRBJ2-1; 11 bases are a match to TRBD2. Germline CDR1 and CDR2: MGHRA and YSYEKL. Trimming removed 3 bases from V and 3 bases from J; junction bases left unmatched: 1. This CDR3 is 15 amino acids long.